These T cell receptor beta chains were read from a single sample in a study of T cell responses to AZD1222 COVID-19 vaccine. TCRdb keeps only in-frame clones here, not all; method: immunoSEQ multiplex PCR. The sample lists approximately 150,000 clones, roughly 92% seen once, with roughly 1.5% in the top ten. This material consisted of peripheral blood, taken on day 0 of AZD1222 vaccination. The receptors were sampled from an adult in good health. The conserved cysteine and the conserved F or W are not part of the CDR3 here.

V gene: TRBV25-1; CDR3 protein: ASSEAWGGAEAF
V gene: TRBV10-2; CDR3 protein: ASSGSGEEQY
V gene: TRBV7-9; CDR3 protein: ASSSPWGGTQY
V gene: TRBV11-2; CDR3 protein: ASRAGFSSYEQY
V gene: TRBV19; CDR3 protein: ASSPDSSSYNEQF
V gene: TRBV6-5; CDR3 protein: ASSFYRGREPQH
V gene: TRBV11-2; CDR3 protein: ASSRQGFYGYT
V gene: TRBV15; CDR3 protein: ATSRDQNALSNQPQH
V gene: TRBV4-1; CDR3 protein: ASSFSGSSYNEQF
V gene: TRBV19; CDR3 protein: ASSIPVQGLGNTEAF
V gene: TRBV6-5; CDR3 protein: AVHRDRVQQQY
V gene: TRBV28; CDR3 protein: ASSSGATGGNTIY
V gene: TRBV9; CDR3 protein: ASSPQDRASGNTIY
V gene: TRBV20-1; CDR3 protein: SASLRNEQF
V gene: TRBV27; CDR3 protein: ASRGHHSYEQY
V gene: TRBV19; CDR3 protein: ASSHQPIAGVGTDTQY
V gene: TRBV7-2; CDR3 protein: ASTPSLLVGVGYT
V gene: TRBV10-2; CDR3 protein: ASSATGTQPQH
V gene: TRBV24-1; CDR3 protein: ATSPGPTGELF
V gene: TRBV5-4; CDR3 protein: ASSLDISLGFYT
V gene: TRBV6-5; CDR3 protein: ASSYIGTGGGYT
V gene: TRBV27; CDR3 protein: ASSSIFRDSVRQPQH
V gene: TRBV27; CDR3 protein: ASSARTGPPQETQY
V gene: TRBV15; CDR3 protein: ATSRARDSPLH
V gene: TRBV10-3; CDR3 protein: AISDTGKDYGYT
V gene: TRBV9; CDR3 protein: ASSVRVNTGELF
V gene: TRBV3-1/TRBV3-2; CDR3 protein: ASTRKGENTIY
V gene: TRBV18; CDR3 protein: ASSPLLRGSYNEQF
V gene: TRBV19; CDR3 protein: ASKPTGENGYT
V gene: TRBV5-1; CDR3 protein: ASSLEETVPEFAYEQY
V gene: TRBV10-3; CDR3 protein: AIRETENYEQY
V gene: TRBV6-2/TRBV6-3; CDR3 protein: ASSYAGRNEAF
V gene: TRBV7-8; CDR3 protein: ASSWDRRYSNQPQH
V gene: TRBV11-2; CDR3 protein: ASSPFMRDREYEQY
V gene: TRBV4-3; CDR3 protein: ASSRNLAGAYNEQF
V gene: TRBV5-1; CDR3 protein: ASRPGQSYGYT
V gene: TRBV7-2; CDR3 protein: ASSLVGMKEKLF
V gene: TRBV18; CDR3 protein: ASSPTLGQGNYGYT
V gene: TRBV19; CDR3 protein: ASSTGTPGGAQY
V gene: TRBV6-1; CDR3 protein: ASSEVGGRRTGELF
V gene: TRBV6-2/TRBV6-3; CDR3 protein: ASSYGTGDYGYT
V gene: TRBV30; CDR3 protein: AWRIAQTNSPLH
V gene: TRBV5-1; CDR3 protein: ASSLEDRFYEQY
V gene: TRBV5-5; CDR3 protein: ASSRSIFNEKLF
V gene: TRBV19; CDR3 protein: ASTPGRNSPLH
V gene: TRBV5-1; CDR3 protein: ASSLDGGRYEQY
V gene: TRBV6-5; CDR3 protein: AITRDRTNEKLF
V gene: TRBV19; CDR3 protein: ASSIGGSSGNTIY
V gene: TRBV5-4; CDR3 protein: ASSLDPRANSGNTIY
V gene: TRBV6-2/TRBV6-3; CDR3 protein: ASSSTGSPYEQY
V gene: TRBV19; CDR3 protein: ASSILAGGPSSEQF
V gene: TRBV19; CDR3 protein: ASTPGWGRGYT
V gene: TRBV27; CDR3 protein: ASSPSPAGGPRGEF
V gene: TRBV4-2; CDR3 protein: ASSQAAGRNEKLF
V gene: TRBV11-2; CDR3 protein: ASSQRASDQETQY
V gene: TRBV6-2/TRBV6-3; CDR3 protein: ASSKGPYGGGNQPQH
V gene: TRBV6-5; CDR3 protein: ASSYTREKLF
V gene: TRBV4-3; CDR3 protein: ASSQDVPATNEKLF
V gene: TRBV6-4; CDR3 protein: ASSDGKGSGANVLT